These 30 T cell receptor beta chains came from one sample sequenced in a study of technical replicates of blood from a few donors. Sequenced by immunoSEQ multiplex PCR; TCRdb stores in-frame clones only, minus some. The table has about 70,000 clones, approximately 90% seen once; the top ten hold approximately 4.8%. Sequencing used PBMCs. The origin of the receptors is a human donor in good health. Some clones in this sample may be carry-over from other donors' samples.

The chain combines TRBV21-1 with TRBJ2-7; the listed D gene, TRBD1, was not tested against the DNA. TRBV21-1 is labeled a pseudogene. This CDR3 has 16 residues. The CDR3 loop is CASSKGRTGGTYEQYF. CDR3 DNA sequence: TGTGCCAGCAGCAAAGGACGGACAGGGGGGACCTACGAGCAGTACTTC.

The V gene is TRBV10-2, the J gene TRBJ1-6; D is unresolved. The CDR3 covers 13 residues. Trimming pared 8 bases from V and 7 bases from J, leaving 12 bases between. Germline CDR1 is WSHSY and CDR2 is SAAADI. CDR3 bases: TGCGCCAGCTTTGCCCAGAAGAATTCACCCCTCCACTTT. Encoded protein: CASFAQKNSPLHF.

V gene TRBV9 combines with J gene TRBJ1-1; D possibly corresponds to TRBD1 (6 bases). The CDR3 has 14 amino acids. V lost 4 bases and J 4 bases, leaving 14 bases between the germline ends. From germline, CDR1 is SGDLS and CDR2 YYNGEE. CDR3 sequence reads: CASSPTDRSTEAFF. Here the CDR3 DNA reads TGTGCCAGCAGCCCTACAGACAGGAGCACTGAAGCTTTCTTT.

The chain employs TRBV4-3 and TRBJ2-7, with a weak D call TRBD1 (5 bases). The CDR3 has 15 amino acids. From germline, CDR1 is LGHNA and CDR2 YSLEER. V dropped 0 bases and J dropped 3 bases, with 12 bases sitting between them. CDR3 bases: TGCGCCAGCAGCCAAGAGTCGTCAGGGAACTACGAGCAGTACTTC. Protein: CASSQESSGNYEQYF.

The chain recombines TRBV19 with TRBJ2-1; 7 bases line up with TRBD1. CDR3 length: 17 residues. Trimming at V came to 1 base and at J to 3 bases, leaving 9 bases not matched to a gene. Germline CDR1 is LNHDA and CDR2 is SQIVND (reference sequence). As DNA, the CDR3 is TGTGCCAGTAGTATAGGGCCCCGACAGGGCGGCTACAATGAGCAGTTCTTC. This translates into CASSIGPRQGGYNEQFF.

The chain carries TRBV25-1 and TRBJ2-3, with a weak D call TRBD2 (5 bases). From germline, CDR1 is MGHDK and CDR2 SYGVNS. This CDR3 region has 14 residues. V was pared by 5 bases and J by 5 bases, with 14 bases between. CDR3 residues: CASSISSGGDTQYF. The CDR3 DNA reads as TGTGCCAGCAGTATCTCGAGTGGAGGAGATACGCAGTATTTT. The variable domain in full, completed from reference TRBV25-1 and TRBJ2-3, reads EADIYQTPRYLVIGTGKKITLECSQTMGHDKMYWYQQDPGMELHLIHYSYGVNSTEKGDLSSESTVSRIRTEHFPLTLESARPSHTSQYLCASSISSGGDTQYFGPGTRLTVL.

The J gene is TRBJ2-5, the V gene TRBV7-5; the D call of TRBD2 is as the table states it, not checked on the DNA. TRBV7-5 is recorded as a pseudogene. The CDR3 contains 14 residues. The CDR3 sequence: CVRGDLAGDETQYF. In DNA, the CDR3 is TGTGTCAGAGGGGACTTGGCGGGGGATGAGACCCAGTACTTC.

V is TRBV6-5 and J is TRBJ2-7; a weak D match, TRBD1 (6 bases). Germline loops: CDR1 MNHEY, CDR2 SVGAGI. The V and J ends lost 10 bases and 3 bases respectively, with 16 bases between them. The CDR3 length is 13 residues. The CDR3 is CANSKGHRYEQYF. In DNA form, the CDR3 reads TGTGCCAATTCAAAGGGACACCGCTACGAGCAGTACTTC.

The V call is TRBV7-9, the J call TRBJ1-3, with a weak D call TRBD1 (5 bases). Trimming removed 1 base from V and 6 bases from J, with 10 bases in between. This CDR3 contains 14 residues. The V gene's germline CDR1 is SEHNR and CDR2 FQNEAQ (reference sequence). The CDR3 loop reads CASSLDGGINTIYF. DNA for the CDR3: TGTGCCAGCAGCTTAGATGGGGGGATAAACACCATATATTTT.

The chain combines TRBV7-9 with TRBJ2-7; TRBD2 is a possible D gene (6 bases). The CDR3 extends over 16 amino acids. The V end was cut by 0 bases, the J end by 7 bases, with 19 bases between. In germline, CDR1 is SEHNR, CDR2 FQNEAQ (reference sequence). The CDR3 nucleotides read TGTGCCAGCAGCTTAGCGCGTCCGACTAGTCTGGGTGAGCAGTACTTC. This encodes CASSLARPTSLGEQYF.

This clone was found once. This rearrangement joins TRBV5-6 to TRBJ2-7; TRBD1 matches 9 bases. This CDR3 region has 14 residues. V trimming: 4 bases; J trimming: 4 bases; junction bases outside the gene matches: 6. CDR1 and CDR2 from the germline V gene are SGHDT and YYEEEE. CDR3 sequence (DNA): TGTGCCAGCAGCCAAAGGACAGGGGCTTACGAGCAGTACTTC. Amino acids: CASSQRTGAYEQYF.

This clone showed up just once. The V and J genes are TRBV2 and TRBJ2-4; D is ambiguous. Germline CDR1 is SNHLY and CDR2 is FYNNEI. CDR3 length: 14 amino acids. V gave up 2 bases and J gave up 4 bases, with 9 bases separating them. The CDR3 DNA reads as TGTGCCAGCAGTGAACAGGAACGAAAAAACATTCAGTACTTC. Amino acid sequence: CASSEQERKNIQYF.

The gene calls are TRBV27 and TRBJ2-7; perhaps TRBD1 as D (6 bases). V lost 5 bases, J lost 2 bases, and 10 bases lay in between. From germline, CDR1 is MNHEY and CDR2 SMNVEV (reference sequence). CDR3 length: 13 amino acids. The chain's CDR3 is CASSPQGPYEQYF. The CDR3 bases are TGTGCCAGCAGTCCCCAGGGGCCCTACGAGCAGTACTTC.

This clone came up once. The chain carries TRBV5-5 and TRBJ1-6; 7 bases align to TRBD1. Germline V lookup: CDR1 SGHKS, CDR2 YYEKEE (reference sequence). Unmatched junction bases numbered 11, after V lost 4 bases and J lost 10 bases. The CDR3 has 15 amino acids. CDR3 DNA: TGTGCCAGCAGCCCGCAAGCGACAGGGCAATCACCCCTCCACTTT. Translated: CASSPQATGQSPLHF.

This chain's CDR3 is CASTGGDPYGYTF. CDR3 nucleotides: TGTGCCAGCACTGGAGGGGATCCCTATGGCTACACCTTC. The chain combines TRBV5-4 with TRBJ1-2, with a tentative D call TRBD1 (5 bases). Per the germline V gene, CDR1 is SGHNT and CDR2 is YYREEE (reference sequence). Trimming removed 6 bases from V and 4 bases from J, with 13 bases in between. This CDR3 has 13 residues.

The V gene is TRBV5-1, the J gene TRBJ2-3; D is unclear. Germline V lookup: CDR1 SGHRS, CDR2 YFSETQ. The germline V and J ends were trimmed by 0 bases and 6 bases, with 11 bases remaining between them. This CDR3 contains 14 residues. The CDR3 sequence: CASSLGGVSDTQYF. The CDR3 DNA follows: TGCGCCAGCAGCTTGGGAGGCGTATCCGATACGCAGTATTTT.

The chain uses TRBV23-1 and TRBJ2-7, with a tentative D call TRBD2 (7 bases). TRBV23-1 belongs to the ORF category, with a function that is uncertain. V was shortened by 3 bases and J by 5 bases, with 20 bases between the two germline ends. This CDR3 has 16 amino acids. The CDR3 protein is CASSHPAGGHFDEQYF. CDR3 DNA: TGCGCCAGCAGTCATCCCGCCGGGGGGCATTTTGACGAGCAGTACTTC.

V and J are TRBV4-1 and TRBJ2-7; 9 bases agree with TRBD1. CDR1 and CDR2 from the germline V gene are MGHRA and YSYEKL. The CDR3 runs to 16 residues. Trimming took 5 bases from V and 3 from J; bases not matched to a gene: 11. The CDR3 loop is CASSKGLTGGSYEQYF. CDR3 nucleotides: TGCGCCAGCAGCAAGGGACTGACAGGGGGGAGCTACGAGCAGTACTTC.

This chain links TRBV30 with TRBJ2-7; no firm D call. Trimming stripped 8 bases from V and 4 bases from J, with 12 bases between. The germline gives CDR1 GTSNPN, CDR2 SVGIG (reference sequence). The CDR3 extends over 11 amino acids. This CDR3 is CAGITEYEQYF. In DNA form, the CDR3 reads TGTGCCGGGATAACAGAGTACGAGCAGTACTTC.

The chain couples TRBV2 to TRBJ1-6, with D maybe TRBD1 (5 bases). CDR1 and CDR2 from the germline V gene are SNHLY and FYNNEI. The V and J ends lost 7 bases and 9 bases respectively, with 10 bases between them. There are 12 residues in the CDR3. This chain's CDR3 is CASKGQRSPLHF. The CDR3 nucleotides are TGTGCCAGCAAGGGGCAGCGTTCACCCCTCCACTTT.

The chain has TRBV21-1 and TRBJ2-1; the tabulated D call, TRBD2, remains unverified against the DNA. TRBV21-1 is designated a pseudogene. The CDR3 has 18 amino acids. The CDR3 DNA sequence: TGTGCCAGCAGCAATCTTGTGGCCGAGGACCGAGGCGGGCTTGAGCAGTTCTTC. As protein: CASSNLVAEDRGGLEQFF.

This chain links TRBV1 with TRBJ2-5; TRBD2 reflects the table's D call only, with no check against the DNA. TRBV1 is a pseudogene segment. The CDR3 runs 18 residues. The CDR3 is CTSSQEHPRGGPVETQYF. CDR3 DNA: TGCACCAGCAGCCAAGAACACCCCCGCGGGGGTCCGGTCGAGACCCAGTACTTC.

The chain has TRBV2 and TRBJ1-3; TRBD1 matches 8 bases. The germline CDR1 and CDR2 sequences are SNHLY and FYNNEI. The CDR3 loop spans 14 amino acids. Trimming removed 9 bases from V and 2 bases from J; junction bases left unmatched: 6. DNA for the CDR3: TGTGCCAGTAAAGACAGGGGTACTGGAAACACCATATATTTT. Its translation is CASKDRGTGNTIYF.

The rearrangement uses TRBV10-3 and TRBJ2-3; 9 bases agree with TRBD2. The CDR3 runs to 13 residues. Germline CDR1 ENHRY, CDR2 SYGVKD. After removal of 10 bases from V and 4 bases from J, the junction contained 6 bases not matched to a gene. The chain's CDR3 is CATASGISDTQYF. Here the CDR3 DNA reads TGTGCCACCGCTAGCGGGATCTCAGATACGCAGTATTTT.

The V gene is TRBV5-1, the J gene TRBJ1-2; 8 bases line up with TRBD1. CDR3 length: 16 residues. J lost 8 bases, V lost 5 bases, and 17 bases had no gene match. The germline gives CDR1 SGHRS, CDR2 YFSETQ. Here the CDR3 DNA reads TGCGCCAGCAGACCTACACTAGGACAGGGCGGTGGAGGCTACACCTTC. This encodes CASRPTLGQGGGGYTF.

The chain joins TRBV5-4 to TRBJ2-2; tentatively, D is TRBD2 (5 bases). The V end was cut by 5 bases, the J end by 1 base, with 12 bases between. This CDR3 is 15 amino acids long. From germline, CDR1 is SGHNT and CDR2 YYREEE (reference sequence). DNA for the CDR3: TGTGCCAGCAGTATTCTCGGGGTGAACACCGGGGAGCTGTTTTTT. Its translation: CASSILGVNTGELFF. Variable domain in full (rest from reference TRBV5-4 and TRBJ2-2): ETGVTQSPTHLIKTRGQQVTLRCSSQSGHNTVSWYQQALGQGPQFIFQYYREEENGRGNFPPRFSGLQFPNYSSELNVNALELDDSALYLCASSILGVNTGELFFGEGSRLTVL.

The sample holds one count of this clone. V usage is TRBV6-6 and J usage is TRBJ1-3; 9 bases agree with TRBD1. The CDR3 has 15 amino acids. V gave up 2 bases and J gave up 4 bases; unmatched junction bases: 3. Germline V gene data show CDR1 as MNHNY and CDR2 as SVGAGI (reference sequence). In DNA, the CDR3 is TGTGCCAGCAGTTACGACAGGGGGATCGGAAACACCATATATTTT. This codes for CASSYDRGIGNTIYF.

This CDR3 reads CASSQDPPAVTYYEQYF. The CDR3 DNA is TGCGCCAGCAGCCAAGACCCTCCAGCGGTCACCTACTACGAGCAGTACTTC. The chain couples TRBV4-3 to TRBJ2-7; a possible D gene is TRBD2 (5 bases). There are 17 residues in the CDR3. The V end was cut by 0 bases, the J end by 3 bases, with 18 bases between. Germline lookup yields CDR1 LGHNA and CDR2 YSLEER.

V usage is TRBV6-1 and J usage is TRBJ2-7; D possibly corresponds to TRBD2 (6 bases). The CDR3 has 15 amino acids. V lost 2 bases and J 0 bases, leaving 11 bases between the germline ends. Germline CDR1 is MNHNS and CDR2 is SASEGT. The CDR3 DNA sequence: TGTGCCAGCAGTGAATATCGGGGGAGCTCCTACGAGCAGTACTTC. Its translation is CASSEYRGSSYEQYF.

The gene calls are TRBV4-3 and TRBJ2-5, with D unresolved. Germline V lookup: CDR1 LGHNA, CDR2 YSLEER. V was trimmed by 0 bases and J by 5 bases, leaving 7 bases between them. This CDR3 region has 13 residues. CDR3 region: CASSQEIRETQYF. CDR3 coding DNA: TGCGCCAGCAGCCAAGAAATTCGTGAGACCCAGTACTTC.